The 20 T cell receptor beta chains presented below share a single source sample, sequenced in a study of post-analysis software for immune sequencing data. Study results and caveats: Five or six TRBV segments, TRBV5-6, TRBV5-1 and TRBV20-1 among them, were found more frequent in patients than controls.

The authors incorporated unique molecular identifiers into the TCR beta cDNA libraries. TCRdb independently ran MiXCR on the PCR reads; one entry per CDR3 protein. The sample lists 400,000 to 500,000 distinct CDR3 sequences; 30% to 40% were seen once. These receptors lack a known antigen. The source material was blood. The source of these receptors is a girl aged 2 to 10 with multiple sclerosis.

The CDR3: CASSLRGPRETQYF. The DNA for the CDR3 is TGTGCCAGCAGTCTCCGGGGCCCCCGGGAGACCCAGTACTTC. The chain uses TRBV6-5 and TRBJ2-4, with D perhaps matching TRBD1 or TRBD2 (5 bases each). The J call is uncertain, as TRBJ2-5 better fits the DNA end. The CDR3 extends over 14 amino acids. The germline V gene has CDR1 MNHEY and CDR2 SVGAGI.

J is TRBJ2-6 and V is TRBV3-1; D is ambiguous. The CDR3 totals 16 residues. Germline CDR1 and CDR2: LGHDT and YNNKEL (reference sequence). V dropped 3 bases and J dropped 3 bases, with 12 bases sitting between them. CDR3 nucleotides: TGTGCCAGCAGCCATATACGGACGGGTGGGGCCAACGTCCTGACTTTC. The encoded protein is CASSHIRTGGANVLTF.

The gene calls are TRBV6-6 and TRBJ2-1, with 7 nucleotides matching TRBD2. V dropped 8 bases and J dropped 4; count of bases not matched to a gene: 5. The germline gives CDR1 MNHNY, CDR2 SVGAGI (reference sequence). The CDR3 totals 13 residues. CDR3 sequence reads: CASQAGTYNEQFF. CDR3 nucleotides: TGTGCCAGCCAAGCGGGAACTTACAATGAGCAGTTCTTC.

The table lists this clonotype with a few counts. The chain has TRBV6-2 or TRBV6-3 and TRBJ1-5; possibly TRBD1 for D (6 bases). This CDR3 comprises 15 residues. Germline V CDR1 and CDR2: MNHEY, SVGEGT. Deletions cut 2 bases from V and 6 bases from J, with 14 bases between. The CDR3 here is CASSYGGSGSQPQHF. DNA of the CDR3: TGTGCCAGCAGTTACGGGGGCTCCGGTAGTCAGCCCCAGCATTTT.

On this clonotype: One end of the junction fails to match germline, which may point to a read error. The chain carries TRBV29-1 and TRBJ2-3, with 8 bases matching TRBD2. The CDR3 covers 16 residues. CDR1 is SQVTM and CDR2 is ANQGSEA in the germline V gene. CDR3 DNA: TGCAGCGTCGAAGGGGGGACTAGTCCTTCCAAGGATACGCAGTATTTT. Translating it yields CSVEGGTSPSKDTQYF.

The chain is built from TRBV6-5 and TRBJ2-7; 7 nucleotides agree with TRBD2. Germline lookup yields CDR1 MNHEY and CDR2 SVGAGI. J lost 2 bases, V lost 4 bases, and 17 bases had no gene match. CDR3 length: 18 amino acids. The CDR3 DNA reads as TGTGCCAGCAGTTTAGCAGGGCGATTTGGGCGGGGGACCTACGAGCAGTACTTC. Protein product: CASSLAGRFGRGTYEQYF.

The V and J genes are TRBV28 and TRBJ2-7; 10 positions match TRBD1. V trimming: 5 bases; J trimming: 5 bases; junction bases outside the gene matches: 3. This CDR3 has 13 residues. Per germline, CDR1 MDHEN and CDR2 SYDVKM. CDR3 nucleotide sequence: TGTGCCAGCAGTGGACAGGGGGTCGACGAGCAGTACTTC. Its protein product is CASSGQGVDEQYF.

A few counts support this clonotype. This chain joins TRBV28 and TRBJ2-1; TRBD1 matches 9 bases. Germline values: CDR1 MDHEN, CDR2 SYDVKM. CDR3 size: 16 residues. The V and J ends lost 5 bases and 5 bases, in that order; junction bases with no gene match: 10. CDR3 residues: CASSVSGTGRNNEQFF. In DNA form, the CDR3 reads TGTGCCAGCAGTGTCTCCGGGACAGGGAGAAACAATGAGCAGTTCTTC.

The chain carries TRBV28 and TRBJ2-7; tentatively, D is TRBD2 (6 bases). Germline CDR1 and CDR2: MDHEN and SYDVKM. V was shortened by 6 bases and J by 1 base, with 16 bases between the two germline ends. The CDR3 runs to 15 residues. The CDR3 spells CASRPQGLISYEQYF. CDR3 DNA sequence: TGTGCCAGCAGACCCCAGGGACTGATATCCTACGAGCAGTACTTC.

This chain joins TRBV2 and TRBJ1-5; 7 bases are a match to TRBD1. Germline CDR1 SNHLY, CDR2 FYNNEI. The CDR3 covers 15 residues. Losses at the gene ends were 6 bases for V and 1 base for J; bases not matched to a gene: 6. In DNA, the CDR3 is TGTGCCAGCAGACACGACAGGGCAAGCAATCAGCCCCAGCATTTT. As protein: CASRHDRASNQPQHF. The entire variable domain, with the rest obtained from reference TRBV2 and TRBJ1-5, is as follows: EPEVTQTPSHQVTQMGQEVILRCVPISNHLYFYWYRQILGQKVEFLVSFYNNEISEKSEIFDDQFSVERPDGSNFTLKIRSTKLEDSAMYFCASRHDRASNQPQHFGDGTRLSIL.

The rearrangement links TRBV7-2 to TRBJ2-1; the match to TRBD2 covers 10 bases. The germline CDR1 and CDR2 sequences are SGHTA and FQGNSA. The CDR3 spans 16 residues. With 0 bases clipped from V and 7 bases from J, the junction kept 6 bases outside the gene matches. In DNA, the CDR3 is TGTACCAGCAGCTTAGCGCCAGCGGGAGGGCCGAATGAGCAGTTCTTC. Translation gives CTSSLAPAGGPNEQFF. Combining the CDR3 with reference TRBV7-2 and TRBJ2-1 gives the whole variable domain GAGVSQSPSNKVTEKGKDVELRCDPISGHTALYWYRQSLGQGLEFLIYFQGNSAPDKSGLPSDRFSAERTGGSVSTLTIQRTQQEDSAVYLCTSSLAPAGGPNEQFFGPGTRLTVL.

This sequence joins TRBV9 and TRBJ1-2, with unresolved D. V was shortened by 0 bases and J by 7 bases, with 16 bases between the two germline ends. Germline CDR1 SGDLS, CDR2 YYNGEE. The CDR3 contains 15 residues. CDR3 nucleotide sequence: TGTGCCAGCAGCGTAGATCAGAGTGTAGGAAGTGGCTACACCTTC. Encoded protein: CASSVDQSVGSGYTF. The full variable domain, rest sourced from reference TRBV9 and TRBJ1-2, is DSGVTQTPKHLITATGQRVTLRCSPRSGDLSVYWYQQSLDQGLQFLIQYYNGEERAKGNILERFSAQQFPDLHSELNLSSLELGDSALYFCASSVDQSVGSGYTFGSGTRLTVV.

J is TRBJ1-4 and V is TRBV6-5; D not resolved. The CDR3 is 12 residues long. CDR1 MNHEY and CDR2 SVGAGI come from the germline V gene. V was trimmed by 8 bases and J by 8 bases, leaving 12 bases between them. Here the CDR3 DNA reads TGTGCCAGCGGCCCTTTGGGGGAAAAACTGTTTTTT. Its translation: CASGPLGEKLFF.

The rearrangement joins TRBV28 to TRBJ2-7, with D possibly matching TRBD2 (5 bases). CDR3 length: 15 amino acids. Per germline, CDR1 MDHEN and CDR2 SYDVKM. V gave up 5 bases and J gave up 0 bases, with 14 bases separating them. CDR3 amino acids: CASSPRPGISYEQYF. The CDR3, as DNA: TGTGCCAGCAGTCCGCGCCCCGGGATCTCCTACGAGCAGTACTTC.

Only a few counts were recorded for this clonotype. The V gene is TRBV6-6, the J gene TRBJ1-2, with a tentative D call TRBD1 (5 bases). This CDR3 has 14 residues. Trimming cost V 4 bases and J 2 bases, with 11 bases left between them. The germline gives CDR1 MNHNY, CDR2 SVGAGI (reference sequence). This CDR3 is CASSSHRDNYGYTF. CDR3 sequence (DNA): TGTGCCAGCAGTTCTCACCGGGACAACTATGGCTACACCTTC.

CDR3 nucleotides: TGTGCCAGCAGTAGAAACTCGGGCCCGAACACTGAAGCTTTCTTT. Its translation: CASSRNSGPNTEAFF. The chain couples TRBV6-2 or TRBV6-3 to TRBJ1-1; D unclear. The CDR3 sequence is 15 residues long. Trimming pared 5 bases from V and 1 base from J, leaving 14 bases between. The germline V gene has CDR1 MNHEY and CDR2 SVGEGT.

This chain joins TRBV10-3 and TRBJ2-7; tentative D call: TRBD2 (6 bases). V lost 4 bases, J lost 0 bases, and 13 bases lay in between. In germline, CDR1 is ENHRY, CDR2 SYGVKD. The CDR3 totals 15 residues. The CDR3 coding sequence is TGTGCCATCAGTGGGGACTTATTTAGCTCCTACGAGCAGTACTTC. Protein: CAISGDLFSSYEQYF.

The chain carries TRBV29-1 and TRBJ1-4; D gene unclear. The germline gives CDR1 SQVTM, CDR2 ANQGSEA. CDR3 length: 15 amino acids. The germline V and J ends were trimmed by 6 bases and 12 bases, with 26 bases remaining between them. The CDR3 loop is CSVLRKDGRGVELFF. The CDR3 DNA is TGCAGCGTCCTCCGAAAGGACGGCCGAGGTGTGGAACTGTTTTTT.

Written as DNA, the CDR3 is TGTGCCAGCGGGTCTAGCGGGGGCCTTCGGTACTTC. Translated: CASGSSGGLRYF. The genes are TRBV2 and TRBJ2-5; 10 bases are shared with TRBD2. CDR1 is SNHLY, CDR2 FYNNEI, per germline. The CDR3 extends over 12 amino acids. With 8 bases clipped from V and 13 bases from J, the junction kept 10 bases outside the gene matches.

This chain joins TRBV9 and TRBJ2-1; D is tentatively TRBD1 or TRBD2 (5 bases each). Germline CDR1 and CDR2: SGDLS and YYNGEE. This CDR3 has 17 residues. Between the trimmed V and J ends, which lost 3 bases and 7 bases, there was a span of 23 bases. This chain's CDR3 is CASSEPRVSGTENEQFF. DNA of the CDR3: TGTGCCAGCAGCGAGCCCAGGGTATCGGGGACGGAAAATGAGCAGTTCTTC.